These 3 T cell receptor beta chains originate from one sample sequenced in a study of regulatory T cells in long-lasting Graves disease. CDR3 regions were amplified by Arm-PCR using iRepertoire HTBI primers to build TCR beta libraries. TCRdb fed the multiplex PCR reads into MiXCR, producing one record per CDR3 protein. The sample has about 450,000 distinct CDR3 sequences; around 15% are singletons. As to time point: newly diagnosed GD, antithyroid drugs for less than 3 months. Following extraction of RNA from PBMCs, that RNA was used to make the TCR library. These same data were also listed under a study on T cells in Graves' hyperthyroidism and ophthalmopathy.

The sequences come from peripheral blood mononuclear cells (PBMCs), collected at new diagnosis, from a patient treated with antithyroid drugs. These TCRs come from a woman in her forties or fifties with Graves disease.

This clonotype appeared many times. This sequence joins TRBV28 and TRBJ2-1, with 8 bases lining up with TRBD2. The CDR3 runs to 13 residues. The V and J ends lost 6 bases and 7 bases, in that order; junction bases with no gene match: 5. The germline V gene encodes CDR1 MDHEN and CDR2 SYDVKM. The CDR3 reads CASRKSGRNEQFF. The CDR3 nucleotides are TGTGCCAGCAGAAAAAGCGGGAGAAATGAGCAGTTCTTC. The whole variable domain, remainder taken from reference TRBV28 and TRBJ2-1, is DVKVTQSSRYLVKRTGEKVFLECVQDMDHENMFWYRQDPGLGLRLIYFSYDVKMKEKGDIPEGYSVSREKKERFSLILESASTNQTSMYLCASRKSGRNEQFFGPGTRLTVL.

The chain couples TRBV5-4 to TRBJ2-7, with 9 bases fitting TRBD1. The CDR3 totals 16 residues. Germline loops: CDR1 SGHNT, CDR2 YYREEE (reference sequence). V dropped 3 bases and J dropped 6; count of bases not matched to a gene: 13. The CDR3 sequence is CASSSPPGTGNGEQYF. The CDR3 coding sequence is TGTGCCAGCAGCTCCCCCCCCGGGACAGGGAACGGCGAGCAGTACTTC.

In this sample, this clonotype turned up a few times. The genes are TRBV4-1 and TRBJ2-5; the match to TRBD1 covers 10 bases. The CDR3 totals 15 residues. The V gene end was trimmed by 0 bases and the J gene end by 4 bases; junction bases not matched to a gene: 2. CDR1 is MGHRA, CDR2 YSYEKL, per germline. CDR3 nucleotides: TGCGCCAGCAGCCAAGAGGGACAGGGGAGAGAGACCCAGTACTTC. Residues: CASSQEGQGRETQYF.